The 22 T cell receptor beta chains below were found in one sample sequenced in a study of post-analysis software for immune sequencing data. General study findings and limits: Patients carried five TRBV segments more frequently than controls did, and TRBV5-6, TRBV5-1 and TRBV20-1 were among them.

These receptors' targets are unknown. TCR beta libraries were prepared from cDNA with unique molecular identifiers. TCRdb called the PCR reads again in MiXCR, with one record for every CDR3 protein. Among hundreds of thousands of distinct CDR3 sequences listed, 55% to 60% were seen once. Sequencing was carried out using blood. These receptor sequences come from a girl aged 2 to 9 with multiple sclerosis.

V and J are TRBV27 and TRBJ1-5, with TRBD1 matching 8 bases. CDR1 and CDR2 (germline): MNHEY, SMNVEV (reference sequence). V was clipped by 5 bases and J by 6 bases; unmatched bases: 9. The CDR3 totals 15 residues. For the CDR3, the DNA is TGTGCCAGCAGTCCCCTACAGGGGGTCGTTCAGCCCCAGCATTTT. Amino acid sequence: CASSPLQGVVQPQHF.

V is TRBV7-2 and J is TRBJ2-3, with 8 bases identical to TRBD2. The CDR3 runs to 17 residues. J lost 2 bases, V lost 2 bases, and 9 bases had no gene match. Germline V gene lookup returns CDR1 SGHTA and CDR2 FQGNSA. In DNA form, the CDR3 reads TGTGCCAGCAGCTTACAGCGGGGGTCAATATCCACAGATACGCAGTATTTT. Protein product: CASSLQRGSISTDTQYF. Looking up the rest from reference TRBV7-2 and TRBJ2-3 gives the full variable domain: GAGVSQSPSNKVTEKGKDVELRCDPISGHTALYWYRQSLGQGLEFLIYFQGNSAPDKSGLPSDRFSAERTGGSVSTLTIQRTQQEDSAVYLCASSLQRGSISTDTQYFGPGTRLTVL.

This clonotype was detected only a few times. J is TRBJ2-1 and V is TRBV29-1; D gene ambiguous. V was clipped by 1 base and J by 2 bases, with 9 bases between them. CDR3 length: 14 amino acids. Germline V CDR1 and CDR2: SQVTM, ANQGSEA. The CDR3 loop reads CSVEVMGTYNEQFF. In DNA form, the CDR3 reads TGCAGCGTTGAAGTAATGGGGACCTACAATGAGCAGTTCTTC.

V usage is TRBV7-9 and J usage is TRBJ2-7, with TRBD1 matching over 7 bases. J was trimmed by 2 bases and V by 5 bases; bases with no gene match: 9. Germline CDR1 reads SEHNR; CDR2 reads FQNEAQ (reference sequence). The CDR3 loop spans 15 amino acids. The chain's CDR3 is CASSVPGTDPYEQYF. As DNA, the CDR3 is TGTGCCAGCAGCGTACCCGGGACAGATCCCTACGAGCAGTACTTC.

This clonotype was recorded only once. This chain uses TRBV5-1 with TRBJ2-1; D unresolved. Germline CDR1 is SGHRS and CDR2 is YFSETQ. Between the trimmed V and J ends, which lost 1 base and 4 bases, there was a span of 15 bases. CDR3 length: 16 residues. CDR3 amino acids: CASSLTPKGEYNEQFF. DNA for the CDR3: TGCGCCAGCAGCTTGACCCCCAAAGGCGAATACAATGAGCAGTTCTTC.

CDR3 nucleotide sequence: TGTGCCAGCAGTGCCGACCTCTATGGCTACACCTTC. Encoded protein: CASSADLYGYTF. The V gene is TRBV12-3 or TRBV12-4, the J gene TRBJ1-2; D unresolved. The V gene lost 5 bases and the J gene lost 4 bases, with 8 bases spanning the gap. The CDR3 contains 12 residues.

V gene TRBV7-2 combines with J gene TRBJ2-3; no clear D gene. V was pared by 6 bases and J by 1 base, with 17 bases between. Per the germline V gene, CDR1 is SGHTA and CDR2 is FQGNSA. There are 16 residues in the CDR3. For the CDR3, the DNA is TGTGCCAGCAGTGCTATAGGCCGACCGGGCACAGATACGCAGTATTTT. Translated: CASSAIGRPGTDTQYF.

CDR3 protein: CASSTRGWSTDTQYF. The CDR3 coding sequence is TGTGCCAGCAGCACCAGGGGATGGAGCACAGATACGCAGTATTTT. The V gene is TRBV9, the J gene TRBJ2-3, with a weak D call TRBD1 (6 bases). Trimming cost V 4 bases and J 0 bases, with 12 bases left between them. Germline CDR1 and CDR2: SGDLS and YYNGEE. The length of the CDR3 is 15 residues.

This clonotype was counted between two and nine times. This chain links TRBV5-1 with TRBJ1-4; D is unclear. V lost 3 bases and J 2 bases, leaving 8 bases between the germline ends. CDR1 is SGHRS and CDR2 is YFSETQ in the germline V gene. The CDR3 contains 14 residues. The CDR3 sequence is CASSYAATNEKLFF. The DNA of the CDR3 is TGCGCCAGCAGCTACGCGGCGACTAATGAAAAACTGTTTTTT.

The chain joins TRBV4-1 to TRBJ2-5; D gene ambiguous. The germline V gene encodes CDR1 MGHRA and CDR2 YSYEKL. Trimming removed 1 base at V and 1 base at J, with 10 bases between. This CDR3 region has 15 residues. The CDR3 region has the DNA TGCGCCAGCAGCCAAGGTTCAACTTCCCAAGAGACCCAGTACTTC. Protein product: CASSQGSTSQETQYF.

V usage is TRBV4-3 and J usage is TRBJ1-5; D remains ambiguous. There are 15 residues in the CDR3. Trimming removed 0 bases at V and 3 bases at J, with 9 bases between. Germline V gene data show CDR1 as LGHNA and CDR2 as YSLEER. The CDR3 sequence: CASSQEEGNNQPQHF. The CDR3, as DNA: TGCGCCAGCAGCCAAGAGGAAGGAAACAATCAGCCCCAGCATTTT.

J is TRBJ2-1 and V is TRBV13; TRBD1 matches 12 bases. Losses at the gene ends were 5 bases for V and 3 bases for J; bases not matched to a gene: 11. The CDR3 is 18 residues long. The germline V gene encodes CDR1 PRHDT and CDR2 FYEKMQ (reference sequence). The CDR3, as DNA: TGTGCCAGCAGCCAATATACCGGGACAGGGGGCTTCTACAATGAGCAGTTCTTC. Protein sequence: CASSQYTGTGGFYNEQFF.

The genes are TRBV6-5 and TRBJ2-1; no firm D call. Trimming shortened V by 6 bases and J by 2 bases, and 8 bases separated the two germline ends. CDR3 size: 13 residues. CDR1 is MNHEY and CDR2 is SVGAGI in the germline V gene. The CDR3, as DNA: TGTGCCAGCAGCCGAGAGCCCTACAATGAGCAGTTCTTC. Translating gives CASSREPYNEQFF.

The gene calls are TRBV28 and TRBJ2-5; D not certain. The CDR3 totals 19 residues. Per the germline V gene, CDR1 is MDHEN and CDR2 is SYDVKM. Deletions cut 6 bases from V and 3 bases from J, with 29 bases between. The CDR3 coding sequence is TGTGCCAGCAGCTATCACCTTACAGTGATCACCCGAGTCGAAGAGACCCAGTACTTC. Amino acid sequence: CASSYHLTVITRVEETQYF.

The chain uses TRBV10-2 and TRBJ1-6, with a tentative D call TRBD1 (5 bases). The V end was cut by 1 base, the J end by 7 bases, with 11 bases between. The CDR3 length is 15 residues. Germline CDR1 WSHSY, CDR2 SAAADI. Here the CDR3 DNA reads TGCGCCAGCAGTGAGTTCTTGGGACGGAATTCACCCCTCCACTTT. It is translated as CASSEFLGRNSPLHF.

Of note for this clonotype: An end of the junction differs from the germline gene, which may be a read error. The chain joins TRBV29-1 to TRBJ2-5; no definite D call. From germline, CDR1 is SQVTM and CDR2 ANQGSEA. The CDR3 runs to 12 residues. The CDR3 region is CNVEDLGETQYF. For the CDR3, the DNA is TGCAACGTTGAAGATCTGGGGGAGACCCAGTACTTC. Complete variable domain (other parts from reference TRBV29-1 and TRBJ2-5): SAVISQKPSRDICQRGTSLTIQCQVDSQVTMMFWYRQQPGQSLTLIATANQGSEATYESGFVIDKFPISRPNLTFSTLTVSNMSPEDSSIYLCNVEDLGETQYFGPGTRLLVL.

The chain recombines TRBV6-6 with TRBJ1-6, with D possibly matching TRBD1 (5 bases). CDR1 is MNHNY and CDR2 is SVGAGI in the germline V gene (reference sequence). The CDR3 is 16 amino acids. Trimming removed 4 bases at V and 0 bases at J, with 10 bases between. DNA for the CDR3: TGTGCCAGCAGTTTAACAGGCTTCTCCTATAATTCACCCCTCCACTTT. This sequence encodes CASSLTGFSYNSPLHF.

The gene calls are TRBV20-1 and TRBJ2-7, with D possibly matching TRBD1 (6 bases). CDR1 and CDR2 (germline): DFQATT, SNEGSKA (reference sequence). This CDR3 has 12 amino acids. Trimming stripped 7 bases from V and 2 bases from J, with 12 bases between. CDR3 bases: TGCAGTGGCAGGGACAATACCTACGAGCAGTACTTC. Translated: CSGRDNTYEQYF.

Only a few counts were recorded for this clonotype. J is TRBJ2-1 and V is TRBV6-6; D remains unclear. CDR1 MNHNY and CDR2 SVGAGI come from the germline V gene (reference sequence). CDR3 length equals 13 residues. Trimming took 5 bases from V and 3 from J, leaving 8 bases between them. The CDR3: CASSTSDYNEQFF. CDR3 in DNA: TGTGCCAGCAGTACGTCAGACTACAATGAGCAGTTCTTC.

The count of this clonotype is one. The chain uses TRBV7-2 and TRBJ2-2, with D hard to call. The CDR3 is made up of 12 amino acids. The ends were cut back, 9 bases at V and 4 bases at J, with 9 bases in the middle. CDR1 and CDR2 (germline): SGHTA, FQGNSA. The CDR3 DNA sequence: TGTGCCAGTCAGCGCCCCACCGGGGAGCTGTTTTTT. Amino acids: CASQRPTGELFF.

The V call is TRBV13, the J call TRBJ2-1, with 8 bases lining up with TRBD1. The V gene's germline CDR1 is PRHDT and CDR2 FYEKMQ (reference sequence). V was pared by 6 bases and J by 7 bases, with 5 bases of the junction left unmatched. This CDR3 region has 13 residues. Here the CDR3 reads CASRKQGGNEQFF. The CDR3 bases are TGTGCCAGCAGAAAACAGGGGGGTAATGAGCAGTTCTTC.

This clonotype was recorded only once. The V and J genes are TRBV20-1 and TRBJ2-7; TRBD2 matches at 10 bases. The DNA matches TRBJ2-5 better at its end, which makes the J call doubtful. The CDR3 is 16 residues long. CDR1 and CDR2 from the germline V gene are DFQATT and SNEGSKA (reference sequence). The CDR3 DNA is TGCAGTGCTAGGCCTAGCGGGGGAACCGCGGGAGAGACCCAGTACTTC. Translated, it gives CSARPSGGTAGETQYF.